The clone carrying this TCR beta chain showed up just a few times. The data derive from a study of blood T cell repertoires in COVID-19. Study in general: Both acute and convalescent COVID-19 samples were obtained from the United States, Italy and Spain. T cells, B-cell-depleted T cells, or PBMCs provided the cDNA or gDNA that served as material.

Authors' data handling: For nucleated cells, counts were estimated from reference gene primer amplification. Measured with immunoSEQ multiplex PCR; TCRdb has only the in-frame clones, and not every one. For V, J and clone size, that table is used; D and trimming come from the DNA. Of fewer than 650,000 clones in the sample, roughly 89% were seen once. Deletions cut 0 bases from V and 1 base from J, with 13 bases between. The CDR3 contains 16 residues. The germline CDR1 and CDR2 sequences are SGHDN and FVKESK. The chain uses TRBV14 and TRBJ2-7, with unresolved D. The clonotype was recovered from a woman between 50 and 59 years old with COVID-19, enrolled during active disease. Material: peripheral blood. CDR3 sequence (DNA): TGTGCCAGCAGCCAAGATAAAACTACTCTATCCTACGAGCAGTACTTC. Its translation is CASSQDKTTLSYEQYF.